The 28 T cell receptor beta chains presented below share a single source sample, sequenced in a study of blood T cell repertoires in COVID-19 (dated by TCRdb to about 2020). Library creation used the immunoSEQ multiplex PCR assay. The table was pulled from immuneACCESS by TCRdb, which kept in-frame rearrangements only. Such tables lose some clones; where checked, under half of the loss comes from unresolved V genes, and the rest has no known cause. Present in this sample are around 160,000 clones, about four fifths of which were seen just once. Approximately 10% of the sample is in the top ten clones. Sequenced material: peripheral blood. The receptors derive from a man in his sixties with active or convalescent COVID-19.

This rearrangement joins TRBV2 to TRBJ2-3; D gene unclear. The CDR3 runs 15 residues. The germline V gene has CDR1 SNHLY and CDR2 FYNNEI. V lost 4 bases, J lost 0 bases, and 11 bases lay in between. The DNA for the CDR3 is TGTGCCAGCAGTGCGGTTGGGCAGAGCACAGATACGCAGTATTTT. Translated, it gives CASSAVGQSTDTQYF.

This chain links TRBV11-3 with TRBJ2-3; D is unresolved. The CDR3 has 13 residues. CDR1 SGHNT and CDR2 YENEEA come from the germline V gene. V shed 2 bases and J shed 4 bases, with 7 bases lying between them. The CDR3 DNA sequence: TGTGCCAGCAGCTTATCCTATCCAGATACGCAGTATTTT. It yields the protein CASSLSYPDTQYF.

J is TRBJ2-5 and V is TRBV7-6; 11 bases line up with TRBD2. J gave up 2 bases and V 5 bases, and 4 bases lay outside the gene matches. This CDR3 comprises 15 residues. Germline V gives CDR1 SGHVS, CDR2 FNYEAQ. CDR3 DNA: TGTGCCAGCAGCACCTTAGCGGGAGGGCAAGAGACCCAGTACTTC. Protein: CASSTLAGGQETQYF.

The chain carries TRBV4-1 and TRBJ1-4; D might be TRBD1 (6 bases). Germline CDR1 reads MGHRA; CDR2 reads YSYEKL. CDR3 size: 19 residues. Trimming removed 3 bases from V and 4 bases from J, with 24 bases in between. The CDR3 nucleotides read TGCGCCAGCAGCCACCCATCTACCCGGTTGGGGGCGGGTAATGAAAAACTGTTTTTT. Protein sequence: CASSHPSTRLGAGNEKLFF.

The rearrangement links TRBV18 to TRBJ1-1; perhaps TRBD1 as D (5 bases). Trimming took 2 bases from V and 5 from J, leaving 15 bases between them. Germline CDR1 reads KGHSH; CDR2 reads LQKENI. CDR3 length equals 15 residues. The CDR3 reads CASSPFQGPDTEAFF. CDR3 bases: TGTGCCAGCTCACCATTCCAGGGTCCAGATACTGAAGCTTTCTTT. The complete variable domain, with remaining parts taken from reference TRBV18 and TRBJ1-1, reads NAGVMQNPRHLVRRRGQEARLRCSPMKGHSHVYWYRQLPEEGLKFMVYLQKENIIDESGMPKERFSAEFPKEGPSILRIQQVVRGDSAAYFCASSPFQGPDTEAFFGQGTRLTVV.

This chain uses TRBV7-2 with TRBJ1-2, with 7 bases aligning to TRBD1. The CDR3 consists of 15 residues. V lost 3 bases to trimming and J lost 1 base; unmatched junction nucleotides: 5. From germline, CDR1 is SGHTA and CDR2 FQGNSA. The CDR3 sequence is CASSFRRGLNYGYTF. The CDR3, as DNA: TGTGCCAGCAGCTTTCGAAGGGGGCTTAACTATGGCTACACCTTC.

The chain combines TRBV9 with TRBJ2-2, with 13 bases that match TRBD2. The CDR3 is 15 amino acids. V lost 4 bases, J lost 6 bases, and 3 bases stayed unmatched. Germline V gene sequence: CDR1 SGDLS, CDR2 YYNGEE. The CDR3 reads CASSKGLAGAGELFF. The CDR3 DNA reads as TGTGCCAGCAGCAAAGGACTAGCGGGGGCCGGGGAGCTGTTTTTT.

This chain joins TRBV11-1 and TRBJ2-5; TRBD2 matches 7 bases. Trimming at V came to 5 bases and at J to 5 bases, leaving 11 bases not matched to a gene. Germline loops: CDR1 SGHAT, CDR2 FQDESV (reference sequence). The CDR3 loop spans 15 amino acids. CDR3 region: CASSGGTTRWETQYF. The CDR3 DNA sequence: TGTGCCAGCAGCGGAGGGACTACCCGATGGGAGACCCAGTACTTC. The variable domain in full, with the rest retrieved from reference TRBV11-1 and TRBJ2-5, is EAEVAQSPRYKITEKSQAVAFWCDPISGHATLYWYRQILGQGPELLVQFQDESVVDDSQLPKDRFSAERLKGVDSTLKIQPAELGDSAMYLCASSGGTTRWETQYFGPGTRLLVL.

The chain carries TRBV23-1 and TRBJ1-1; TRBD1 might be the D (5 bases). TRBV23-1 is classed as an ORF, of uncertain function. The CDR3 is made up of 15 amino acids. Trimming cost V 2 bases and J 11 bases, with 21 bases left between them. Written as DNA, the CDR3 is TGCGCCAGCAGTCAACCGCGCCGACCAGGGTTCGAGGCTTTCTTT. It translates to CASSQPRRPGFEAFF.

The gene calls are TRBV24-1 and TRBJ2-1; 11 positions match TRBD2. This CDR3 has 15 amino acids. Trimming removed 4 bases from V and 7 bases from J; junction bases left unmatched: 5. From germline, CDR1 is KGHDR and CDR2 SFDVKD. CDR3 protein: CATSEVAGGLNEQFF. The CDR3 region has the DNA TGTGCCACCAGTGAAGTAGCGGGGGGGCTTAATGAGCAGTTCTTC.

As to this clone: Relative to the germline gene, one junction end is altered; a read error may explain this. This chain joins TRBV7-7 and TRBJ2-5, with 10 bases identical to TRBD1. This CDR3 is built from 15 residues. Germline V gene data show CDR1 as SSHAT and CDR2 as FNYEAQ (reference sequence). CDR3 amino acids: CASSLATGGRETQYF. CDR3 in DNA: TGTGCTAGCAGCTTAGCGACAGGGGGCCGGGAGACCCAGTACTTC.

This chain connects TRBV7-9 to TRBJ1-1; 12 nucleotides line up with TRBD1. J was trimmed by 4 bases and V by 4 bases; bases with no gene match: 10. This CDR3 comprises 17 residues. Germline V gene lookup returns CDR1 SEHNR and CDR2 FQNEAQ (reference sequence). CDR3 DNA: TGTGCCAGCAGCTCCCCCCCCGTGGGACAGGGGGCCACTGAAGCTTTCTTT. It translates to CASSSPPVGQGATEAFF.

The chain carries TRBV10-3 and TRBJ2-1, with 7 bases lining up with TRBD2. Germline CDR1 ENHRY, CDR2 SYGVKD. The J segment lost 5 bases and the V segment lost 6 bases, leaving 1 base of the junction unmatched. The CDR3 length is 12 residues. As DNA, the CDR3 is TGTGCCATCAGGGGGGGGGACAATGAGCAGTTCTTC. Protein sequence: CAIRGGDNEQFF.

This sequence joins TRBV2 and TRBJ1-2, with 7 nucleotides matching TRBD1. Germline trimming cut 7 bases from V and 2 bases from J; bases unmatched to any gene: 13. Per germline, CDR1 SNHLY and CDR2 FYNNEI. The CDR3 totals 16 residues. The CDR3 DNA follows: TGTGCCAGCATCGTTCAGGCCCGGGACAGAAACTATGGCTACACCTTC. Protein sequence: CASIVQARDRNYGYTF.

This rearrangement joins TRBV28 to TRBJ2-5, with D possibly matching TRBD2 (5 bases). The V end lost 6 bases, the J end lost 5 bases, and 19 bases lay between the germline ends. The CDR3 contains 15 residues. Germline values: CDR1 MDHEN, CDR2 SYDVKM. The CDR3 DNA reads TGTGCCAGCAGCACCAGACTATCGGGATGGGAGACCCAGTACTTC. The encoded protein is CASSTRLSGWETQYF.

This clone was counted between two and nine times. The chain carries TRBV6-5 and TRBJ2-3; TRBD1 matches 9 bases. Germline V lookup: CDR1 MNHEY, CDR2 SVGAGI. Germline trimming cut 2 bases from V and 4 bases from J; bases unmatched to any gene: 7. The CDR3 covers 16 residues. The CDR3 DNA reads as TGTGCCAGCAGTTACCGCGGGACAGGGCAGCCAGATACGCAGTATTTT. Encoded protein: CASSYRGTGQPDTQYF.

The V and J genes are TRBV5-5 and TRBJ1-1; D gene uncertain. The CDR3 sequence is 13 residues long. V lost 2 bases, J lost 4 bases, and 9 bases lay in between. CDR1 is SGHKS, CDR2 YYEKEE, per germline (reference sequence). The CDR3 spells CASSFNRVTEAFF. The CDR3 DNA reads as TGTGCCAGCAGCTTTAACCGGGTCACTGAAGCTTTCTTT. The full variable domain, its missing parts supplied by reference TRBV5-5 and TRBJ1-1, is DAGVTQSPTHLIKTRGQQVTLRCSPISGHKSVSWYQQVLGQGPQFIFQYYEKEERGRGNFPDRFSARQFPNYSSELNVNALLLGDSALYLCASSFNRVTEAFFGQGTRLTVV.

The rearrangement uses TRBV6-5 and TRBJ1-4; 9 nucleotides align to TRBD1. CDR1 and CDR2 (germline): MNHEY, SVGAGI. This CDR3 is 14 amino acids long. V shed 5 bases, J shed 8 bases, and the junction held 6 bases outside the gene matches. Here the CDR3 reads CASSPRDRVEKLFF. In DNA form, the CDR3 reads TGTGCCAGCAGTCCCCGGGACAGGGTGGAAAAACTGTTTTTT.

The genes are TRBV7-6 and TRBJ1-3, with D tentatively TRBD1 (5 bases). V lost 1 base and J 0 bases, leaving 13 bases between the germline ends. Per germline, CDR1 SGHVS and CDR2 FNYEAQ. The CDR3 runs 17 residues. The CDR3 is CASSLVVAGNSGNTIYF. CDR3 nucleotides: TGTGCCAGCAGCTTAGTGGTGGCAGGGAACTCTGGAAACACCATATATTTT.

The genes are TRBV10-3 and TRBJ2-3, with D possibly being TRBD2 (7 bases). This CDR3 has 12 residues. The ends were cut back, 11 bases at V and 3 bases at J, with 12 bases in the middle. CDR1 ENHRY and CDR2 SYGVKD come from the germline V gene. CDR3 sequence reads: CAGGGRTDTQYF. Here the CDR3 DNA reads TGTGCCGGGGGGGGGCGTACAGATACGCAGTATTTT.

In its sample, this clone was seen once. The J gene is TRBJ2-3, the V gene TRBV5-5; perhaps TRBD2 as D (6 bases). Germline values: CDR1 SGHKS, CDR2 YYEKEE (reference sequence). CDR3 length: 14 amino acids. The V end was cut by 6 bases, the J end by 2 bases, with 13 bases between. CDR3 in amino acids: CASIRDFPTDTQYF. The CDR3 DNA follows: TGTGCCAGCATCCGGGACTTCCCCACAGATACGCAGTATTTT. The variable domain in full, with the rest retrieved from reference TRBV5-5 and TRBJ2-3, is DAGVTQSPTHLIKTRGQQVTLRCSPISGHKSVSWYQQVLGQGPQFIFQYYEKEERGRGNFPDRFSARQFPNYSSELNVNALLLGDSALYLCASIRDFPTDTQYFGPGTRLTVL.

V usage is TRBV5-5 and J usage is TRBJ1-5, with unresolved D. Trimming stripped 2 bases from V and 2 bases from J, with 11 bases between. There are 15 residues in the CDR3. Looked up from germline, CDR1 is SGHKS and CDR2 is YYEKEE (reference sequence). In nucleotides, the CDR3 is TGTGCCAGCAGCTTCGACGGGTATGGCAATCAGCCCCAGCATTTT. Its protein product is CASSFDGYGNQPQHF.

The CDR3 nucleotides read TGTGCCAGCAGCTCGACAGGGGGACGAAATCAGCCCCAGCATTTT. It is translated as CASSSTGGRNQPQHF. The chain has TRBV7-2 and TRBJ1-5; TRBD1 aligns across 9 bases. The length of the CDR3 is 15 residues. The germline CDR1 and CDR2 sequences are SGHTA and FQGNSA. The ends lost 4 bases at V and 4 bases at J; junction bases unmatched: 5.

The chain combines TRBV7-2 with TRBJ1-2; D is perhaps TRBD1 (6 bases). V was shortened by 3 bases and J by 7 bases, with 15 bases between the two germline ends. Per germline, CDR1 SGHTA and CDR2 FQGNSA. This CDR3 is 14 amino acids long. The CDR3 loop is CASSLGGLSAGYTF. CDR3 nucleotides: TGTGCCAGCAGCTTGGGGGGGCTATCGGCTGGCTACACCTTC.

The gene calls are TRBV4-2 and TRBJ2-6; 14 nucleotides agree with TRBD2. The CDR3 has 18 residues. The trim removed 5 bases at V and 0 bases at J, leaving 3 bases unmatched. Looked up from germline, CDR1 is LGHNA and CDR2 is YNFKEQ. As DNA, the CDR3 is TGTGCCAGCAGCGAGGGACTAGCGGGAGTCTCTGGGGCCAACGTCCTGACTTTC. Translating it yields CASSEGLAGVSGANVLTF.

The chain's CDR3 is CASSEVGRQYGYTF. In DNA form, the CDR3 reads TGTGCCAGCAGTGAAGTTGGTCGACAATATGGCTACACCTTC. The chain is built from TRBV6-1 and TRBJ1-2; D remains unclear. Germline-derived CDR1 and CDR2 are MNHNS and SASEGT. The CDR3 is made up of 14 amino acids. The V and J ends lost 1 base and 5 bases respectively, with 11 bases between them.

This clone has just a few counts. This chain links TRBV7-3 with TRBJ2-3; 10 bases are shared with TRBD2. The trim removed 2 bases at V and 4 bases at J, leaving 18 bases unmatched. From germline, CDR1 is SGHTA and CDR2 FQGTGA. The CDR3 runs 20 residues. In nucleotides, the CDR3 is TGTGCCAGCAGCTTACTTAACCCCGGGACTAGCGCCCCAAGGGCAGATACGCAGTATTTT. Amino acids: CASSLLNPGTSAPRADTQYF.

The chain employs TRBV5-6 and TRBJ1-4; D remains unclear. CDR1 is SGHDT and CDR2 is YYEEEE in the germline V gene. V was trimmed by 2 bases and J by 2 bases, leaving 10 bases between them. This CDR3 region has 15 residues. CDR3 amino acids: CASSFLGGTNEKLFF. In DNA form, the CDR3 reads TGTGCCAGCAGCTTTCTGGGAGGGACTAATGAAAAACTGTTTTTT. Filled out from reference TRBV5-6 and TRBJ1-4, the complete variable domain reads DAGVTQSPTHLIKTRGQQVTLRCSPKSGHDTVSWYQQALGQGPQFIFQYYEEEERQRGNFPDRFSGHQFPNYSSELNVNALLLGDSALYLCASSFLGGTNEKLFFGSGTQLSVL.